This T cell receptor beta chain was captured by sequencing in a study of PD-1 blockade in classical Hodgkin lymphoma. This clone was observed a handful of times. Patients all relapsed after autologous stem cell transplantation, and there was variation in brentuximab vedotin exposure. There are 16 residues in the CDR3. Germline V gene lookup returns CDR1 SGHRS and CDR2 YFSETQ. V lost 0 bases, J lost 5 bases, and 10 bases stayed unmatched. TCRdb's copy holds only in-frame clones and misses some; the assay was immunoSEQ multiplex PCR. The repertoire holds tens of thousands of clones, with approximately 73% as singletons.

J is TRBJ1-1 and V is TRBV5-1; 7 bases align to TRBD1. This TCR came from a human donor with classical Hodgkin lymphoma. This specimen was peripheral blood mononuclear cells (PBMCs), taken at baseline. CDR3 sequence (DNA): TGCGCCAGCAGCTTGGGGGGGACAGAGCTGAGGACTGAAGCTTTCTTT. This translates into CASSLGGTELRTEAFF.